What follows are 13 T cell receptor beta chains derived from one specimen sequenced in a study of T cell responses to AZD1222 COVID-19 vaccine. Clones were read by immunoSEQ multiplex PCR, and TCRdb kept only the in-frame ones, dropping some. The sample has around 80,000 clones; about 91% are singletons. The sample consisted of peripheral blood, taken 28 days after the second AZD1222 dose. Receptors originate from an adult who received the AZD1222 COVID-19 vaccine.

This clone was observed once. The rearrangement uses TRBV4-1 and TRBJ2-1; D is unclear. The CDR3 covers 17 residues. From germline, CDR1 is MGHRA and CDR2 YSYEKL. V was cut by 1 base and J by 0 bases, with 13 bases left in between. The CDR3 reads CASSQVNSRYSYNEQFF. The CDR3, as DNA: TGCGCCAGCAGCCAAGTCAACAGCCGCTACTCCTACAATGAGCAGTTCTTC.

The J gene is TRBJ1-4, the V gene TRBV9, with D hard to call. The CDR3 runs 14 residues. Germline V gives CDR1 SGDLS, CDR2 YYNGEE. Between the trimmed V and J ends, which lost 2 bases and 6 bases, there was a span of 11 bases. The CDR3 loop is CASSVSWRDEKLFF. Written as DNA, the CDR3 is TGTGCCAGCAGCGTTTCGTGGAGGGATGAAAAACTGTTTTTT.

The CDR3 region is CSARRGFGYTF. The CDR3 DNA is TGCAGTGCTAGAAGAGGGTTCGGCTACACCTTC. The chain has TRBV20-1 and TRBJ1-2, with D hard to call. V was trimmed by 2 bases and J by 8 bases, leaving 9 bases between them. This CDR3 is built from 11 residues. Germline lookup yields CDR1 DFQATT and CDR2 SNEGSKA (reference sequence).

This rearrangement joins TRBV5-1 to TRBJ1-2; D might be TRBD1 (6 bases). Germline V gene sequence: CDR1 SGHRS, CDR2 YFSETQ. Trimming pared 5 bases from V and 7 bases from J, leaving 18 bases between. This CDR3 has 14 amino acids. CDR3 DNA sequence: TGCGCCAGCAGTCACGAAGCGGGGGCGCGTGGCTACACCTTC. Its protein product is CASSHEAGARGYTF.

V and J are TRBV30 and TRBJ1-6, with D perhaps TRBD1 (6 bases). V lost 2 bases, J lost 7 bases, and 15 bases lay in between. The CDR3 has 15 residues. Germline V gene sequence: CDR1 GTSNPN, CDR2 SVGIG (reference sequence). The CDR3 region is CAWSPQGRGNSPLHF. CDR3 DNA sequence: TGTGCCTGGAGTCCACAGGGTAGGGGAAATTCACCCCTCCACTTT.

This chain joins TRBV2 and TRBJ1-5; unclear D gene. The CDR3 is 13 residues long. Trimming removed 3 bases at V and 9 bases at J, with 12 bases between. Per the germline V gene, CDR1 is SNHLY and CDR2 is FYNNEI. The CDR3: CASSEDGPGPQHF. The CDR3 bases are TGTGCCAGCAGTGAGGACGGTCCCGGGCCCCAGCATTTT. The full variable domain, in which reference TRBV2 and TRBJ1-5 provide the parts outside the CDR3, is EPEVTQTPSHQVTQMGQEVILRCVPISNHLYFYWYRQILGQKVEFLVSFYNNEISEKSEIFDDQFSVERPDGSNFTLKIRSTKLEDSAMYFCASSEDGPGPQHFGDGTRLSIL.

The chain combines TRBV27 with TRBJ2-7, with D possibly TRBD2 on 6 matching bases. This CDR3 is 13 amino acids long. Germline V lookup: CDR1 MNHEY, CDR2 SMNVEV (reference sequence). V lost 5 bases to trimming and J lost 7 bases, with 15 bases between them. CDR3 sequence: CASSLSGLGEQYF. The CDR3 DNA reads as TGTGCCAGCAGTCTGAGCGGGTTGGGTGAGCAGTACTTC.

The chain uses TRBV29-1 and TRBJ2-5; TRBD2 agrees at 15 bases. J lost 5 bases, V lost 3 bases, and 4 bases had no gene match. CDR3 length: 15 amino acids. Germline loops: CDR1 SQVTM, CDR2 ANQGSEA. For the CDR3, the DNA is TGCAGCGTTGATGGACTAGCGGGAGGGGCGGAGACCCAGTACTTC. Protein sequence: CSVDGLAGGAETQYF. Full variable domain (outside the CDR3, taken from reference TRBV29-1 and TRBJ2-5): SAVISQKPSRDICQRGTSLTIQCQVDSQVTMMFWYRQQPGQSLTLIATANQGSEATYESGFVIDKFPISRPNLTFSTLTVSNMSPEDSSIYLCSVDGLAGGAETQYFGPGTRLLVL.

The chain joins TRBV27 to TRBJ2-2; no definite D call. Germline V gene sequence: CDR1 MNHEY, CDR2 SMNVEV (reference sequence). V lost 5 bases, J lost 2 bases, and 3 bases lay in between. The CDR3 is made up of 12 amino acids. CDR3 amino acids: CASSPNTGELFF. DNA of the CDR3: TGTGCCAGCAGTCCCAACACCGGGGAGCTGTTTTTT.

CDR3 in DNA: TGTGCCAGCAGCTTAATGCAGGGGACCAACGTCCTGACTTTC. It yields the protein CASSLMQGTNVLTF. The chain recombines TRBV7-9 with TRBJ2-6; TRBD1 might be the D (6 bases). Germline-derived CDR1 and CDR2 are SEHNR and FQNEAQ (reference sequence). V was trimmed by 2 bases and J by 8 bases, leaving 10 bases between them. The CDR3 loop spans 14 amino acids.

The chain couples TRBV6-2 or TRBV6-3 to TRBJ1-5; 11 bases align to TRBD1. V shed 5 bases and J 3 bases; nucleotides not matched to a gene: 6. CDR1 and CDR2 from the germline V gene are MNHEY and SVGEGT. The CDR3 extends over 16 amino acids. CDR3 residues: CASSERTGGINQPQHF. The CDR3 coding sequence is TGTGCCAGCAGTGAGAGGACAGGGGGCATCAATCAGCCCCAGCATTTT.

V is TRBV19 and J is TRBJ1-1; the D gene is possibly TRBD1 (6 bases). This CDR3 comprises 14 residues. Germline CDR1 reads LNHDA; CDR2 reads SQIVND (reference sequence). Trimming removed 4 bases from V and 4 bases from J, with 13 bases in between. The CDR3 is CASSTGAQVTEAFF. DNA of the CDR3: TGTGCCAGTAGTACGGGGGCTCAGGTCACTGAAGCTTTCTTT.

This chain joins TRBV19 and TRBJ2-2; possible D gene TRBD1, 5 bases. This CDR3 has 15 residues. Germline assignment: CDR1 LNHDA and CDR2 SQIVND (reference sequence). The germline V and J ends were trimmed by 10 bases and 4 bases, with 19 bases remaining between them. CDR3 sequence: CAIRSGRVGTGELFF. CDR3 coding DNA: TGTGCCATTAGGTCCGGCAGGGTGGGCACCGGGGAGCTGTTTTTT.